This T cell receptor beta chain was profiled in a study of early T cells in non-severe SARS-CoV-2 infection. The wider study: The input, bulk RNA from unsorted whole blood, was sequenced, and chains were unpaired.

This clonotype was seen repeatedly, ten times or more. CDR1 and CDR2 (germline): KGHSH, LQKENI. V was clipped by 3 bases and J by 0 bases; unmatched bases: 2. This CDR3 has 16 amino acids. TCRdb reanalysed the 5' RACE reads using MiXCR and keeps one entry per CDR3 protein. The repertoire holds around 76,000 distinct CDR3 sequences, approximately 14% seen once, with roughly 4.3% in the top ten. The TCR was taken from an adult who was a healthcare worker with PCR-confirmed SARS-CoV-2 infection or an uninfected control (not recorded which). This specimen was whole blood, taken at baseline. The rearrangement links TRBV18 to TRBJ2-6; the match to TRBD2 covers 7 bases. CDR3 coding DNA: TGTGCCAGCTCACCGACTAGCCCCTCTGGGGCCAACGTCCTGACTTTC. Amino acids: CASSPTSPSGANVLTF.